These 30 T cell receptor beta chains came from one sample sequenced in a study of T cell responses to AZD1222 COVID-19 vaccine. TCRdb's copy holds only in-frame clones and misses some; the assay was immunoSEQ multiplex PCR. The sample shows some 130,000 clones, over 75% of them seen only once. The material sequenced was peripheral blood, taken on day 0 of AZD1222 vaccination. Receptors originate from an adult in good health.

This clone showed up just once. This chain connects TRBV11-1 to TRBJ2-1; possible D gene TRBD2, 6 bases. The germline CDR1 and CDR2 sequences are SGHAT and FQDESV (reference sequence). Between the trimmed V and J ends, which lost 5 bases and 7 bases, there was a span of 12 bases. This CDR3 has 13 residues. The CDR3 bases are TGTGCCAGCAGCCCGGGACTGTCGAATGAGCAGTTCTTC. This encodes CASSPGLSNEQFF.

This sequence joins TRBV27 and TRBJ1-2; perhaps TRBD1 as D (5 bases). CDR3 length: 13 residues. Germline assignment: CDR1 MNHEY and CDR2 SMNVEV (reference sequence). The V end lost 8 bases, the J end lost 4 bases, and 14 bases lay between the germline ends. The CDR3 bases are TGTGCCAGCGGGGAGAGGGGCCTCTATGGCTACACCTTC. Protein sequence: CASGERGLYGYTF.

The V gene is TRBV6-5, the J gene TRBJ2-3; D is perhaps TRBD1 (6 bases). This CDR3 has 14 residues. V dropped 4 bases and J dropped 8 bases, with 16 bases sitting between them. Germline CDR1 and CDR2: MNHEY and SVGAGI. CDR3 nucleotide sequence: TGTGCCAGCAGTTTACGTCACAGGGTTGGTACGCAGTATTTT. Translated, it gives CASSLRHRVGTQYF.

The chain combines TRBV4-1 with TRBJ2-1, with D perhaps given as TRBD1 or TRBD2 (6 bases each). CDR3 size: 15 residues. CDR1 is MGHRA and CDR2 is YSYEKL in the germline V gene. V lost 5 bases and J 8 bases, leaving 19 bases between the germline ends. The CDR3 loop reads CASSGGLASFDEQFF. Here the CDR3 DNA reads TGCGCCAGCAGCGGGGGGCTTGCTAGTTTTGATGAGCAGTTCTTC.

This chain uses TRBV19 with TRBJ2-2; the D call may be TRBD1 or TRBD2 (5 bases each). There are 16 residues in the CDR3. Trimming removed 0 bases from V and 5 bases from J, with 13 bases in between. CDR1 LNHDA and CDR2 SQIVND come from the germline V gene (reference sequence). DNA for the CDR3: TGTGCCAGTAGTATAGACGAGGGGTTAAAAACCGGGGAGCTGTTTTTT. Protein product: CASSIDEGLKTGELFF.

With respect to this clone: The same CDR3 arises from other DNA sequences in this sample as well. The chain has TRBV28 and TRBJ1-2; D is unclear. Per germline, CDR1 MDHEN and CDR2 SYDVKM. Trimming removed 2 bases at V and 4 bases at J, with 5 bases between. This CDR3 is built from 12 residues. This CDR3 is CASSLVSYGYTF. Written as DNA, the CDR3 is TGTGCCAGCAGTTTAGTCAGCTATGGCTACACCTTC.

The chain is built from TRBV21-1 and TRBJ1-1. TRBV21-1 is shown as a pseudogene. The CDR3 loop spans 19 amino acids. In DNA form, the CDR3 reads TGTGCCAGCAGCCCGAAAAAAGGGGCCCGGGAAACCAGTAACACTGAAGCTTTCTTT. Its translation: CASSPKKGARETSNTEAFF.

The V gene is TRBV28, the J gene TRBJ1-2; 10 bases align to TRBD1. This CDR3 comprises 18 residues. Trimming took 8 bases from V and 0 from J; bases not matched to a gene: 15. The germline V gene has CDR1 MDHEN and CDR2 SYDVKM. This chain's CDR3 is CASWGTGTGEGANYGYTF. Written as DNA, the CDR3 is TGTGCCAGCTGGGGGACCGGGACAGGGGAGGGAGCTAACTATGGCTACACCTTC.

The chain has TRBV7-3 and TRBJ1-2, with TRBD1 as a possible D gene (6 bases). CDR3 length equals 14 residues. Per germline, CDR1 SGHTA and CDR2 FQGTGA. Between the trimmed V and J ends, which lost 5 bases and 6 bases, there was a span of 16 bases. CDR3: CASSPGGRLDGYTF. The CDR3 region has the DNA TGTGCCAGCAGCCCCGGGGGGCGCTTGGATGGCTACACCTTC. The variable domain in full, completed from reference TRBV7-3 and TRBJ1-2, reads GAGVSQTPSNKVTEKGKYVELRCDPISGHTALYWYRQSLGQGPEFLIYFQGTGAADDSGLPNDRFFAVRPEGSVSTLKIQRTERGDSAVYLCASSPGGRLDGYTFGSGTRLTVV.

The chain joins TRBV28 to TRBJ1-2, with 8 bases identical to TRBD1. CDR3 length: 14 amino acids. Per the germline V gene, CDR1 is MDHEN and CDR2 is SYDVKM. With V trimmed by 6 bases and J by 3 bases, 6 bases remained unmatched. The chain's CDR3 is CASRTGATDYGYTF. Written as DNA, the CDR3 is TGTGCCAGCAGGACAGGGGCTACTGACTATGGCTACACCTTC.

This chain links TRBV19 with TRBJ1-5; tentative D call: TRBD1 (6 bases). CDR3 size: 15 residues. The ends were cut back, 4 bases at V and 0 bases at J, with 10 bases in the middle. Per germline, CDR1 LNHDA and CDR2 SQIVND (reference sequence). The CDR3 nucleotides are TGTGCCAGTAGTAGCGGGACACGTAGCAATCAGCCCCAGCATTTT. Protein product: CASSSGTRSNQPQHF.

This chain links TRBV30 with TRBJ2-7, with D possibly matching TRBD2 (7 bases). The length of the CDR3 is 14 residues. Deletions cut 2 bases from V and 4 bases from J, with 15 bases between. Germline CDR1 and CDR2: GTSNPN and SVGIG (reference sequence). Here the CDR3 reads CAWSTGGLFYEQYF. DNA for the CDR3: TGTGCCTGGAGTACGGGGGGCCTGTTTTACGAGCAGTACTTC.

The CDR3 DNA is TGTGCCAGCAGGCATAGGGCTGTTGGAAATCAGCCCCAGCATTTT. It yields the protein CASRHRAVGNQPQHF. The rearrangement uses TRBV28 and TRBJ1-5; D uncertain. Germline V lookup: CDR1 MDHEN, CDR2 SYDVKM. CDR3 length: 15 amino acids. Between the trimmed V and J ends, which lost 6 bases and 4 bases, there was a span of 16 bases.

This sequence joins TRBV9 and TRBJ2-1; D might be TRBD2 (5 bases). CDR1 is SGDLS and CDR2 is YYNGEE in the germline V gene. V was shortened by 3 bases and J by 0 bases, with 10 bases between the two germline ends. The CDR3 covers 15 residues. CDR3 DNA: TGTGCCAGCAGCGCCGACGGGGTCTCCTACAATGAGCAGTTCTTC. Amino acid sequence: CASSADGVSYNEQFF.

The chain is built from TRBV4-3 and TRBJ1-2, with D perhaps TRBD1 (6 bases). In germline, CDR1 is LGHNA, CDR2 YSLEER. Trimming cost V 0 bases and J 4 bases, with 12 bases left between them. This CDR3 region has 15 residues. The CDR3 DNA reads as TGCGCCAGCAGCCAAGACGCAGGGGCTATCTATGGCTACACCTTC. It yields the protein CASSQDAGAIYGYTF.

The rearrangement uses TRBV6-5 and TRBJ1-2, with a tentative D call TRBD1 (5 bases). From germline, CDR1 is MNHEY and CDR2 SVGAGI. This CDR3 has 12 amino acids. The germline V and J ends were trimmed by 2 bases and 8 bases, with 9 bases remaining between them. The chain's CDR3 is CASSYPEGGYTF. CDR3 nucleotides: TGTGCCAGCAGTTACCCCGAGGGGGGCTACACCTTC.

DNA of the CDR3: TGTGCCAGTACCCTGGGAGGGGACTACACCTTC. Residues: CASTLGGDYTF. The J gene is TRBJ1-2, the V gene TRBV19, with D possibly TRBD1 on 5 matching bases. CDR1 is LNHDA, CDR2 SQIVND, per germline (reference sequence). Trimming shortened V by 7 bases and J by 10 bases, and 13 bases separated the two germline ends. This CDR3 comprises 11 residues.

This chain uses TRBV30 with TRBJ1-1; no reliable D call. Trimming cost V 0 bases and J 11 bases, with 10 bases left between them. This CDR3 is built from 11 residues. Per the germline V gene, CDR1 is GTSNPN and CDR2 is SVGIG (reference sequence). The CDR3 protein is CAWSVLFEAFF. Written as DNA, the CDR3 is TGTGCCTGGAGTGTTTTATTTGAGGCTTTCTTT.

The rearrangement joins TRBV9 to TRBJ1-6; D uncertain. Trimming stripped 0 bases from V and 5 bases from J, with 12 bases between. Germline loops: CDR1 SGDLS, CDR2 YYNGEE. CDR3 length: 16 residues. The CDR3 is CASSVDPNGNNSPLHF. The CDR3 nucleotides are TGTGCCAGCAGCGTAGACCCGAATGGGAATAATTCACCCCTCCACTTT.

This rearrangement joins TRBV2 to TRBJ1-1; 7 positions match TRBD1. This CDR3 contains 14 residues. Germline V lookup: CDR1 SNHLY, CDR2 FYNNEI. V gave up 5 bases and J gave up 0 bases; unmatched junction bases: 3. CDR3 sequence reads: CASSRQGMNTEAFF. The CDR3 nucleotides read TGTGCCAGCAGTCGACAGGGCATGAACACTGAAGCTTTCTTT.

This clone was detected a few times. The genes are TRBV7-8 and TRBJ1-1; D is ambiguous. V was pared by 5 bases and J by 5 bases, with 12 bases between. This CDR3 is built from 13 residues. Germline V CDR1 and CDR2: SGHVS, FQNEAQ. DNA for the CDR3: TGTGCCAGCAGCCCCATACTGGGGACTGAAGCTTTCTTT. Protein: CASSPILGTEAFF. The full variable domain, its missing parts supplied by reference TRBV7-8 and TRBJ1-1, is GAGVSQSPRYKVAKRGQDVALRCDPISGHVSLFWYQQALGQGPEFLTYFQNEAQLDKSGLPSDRFFAERPEGSVSTLKIQRTQQEDSAVYLCASSPILGTEAFFGQGTRLTVV.

V gene TRBV9 combines with J gene TRBJ2-1; possibly TRBD2 for D (6 bases). V lost 0 bases, J lost 10 bases, and 11 bases lay in between. This CDR3 region has 13 residues. Germline CDR1 is SGDLS and CDR2 is YYNGEE. The CDR3 DNA is TGTGCCAGCAGCGTAGCTACTAGCTCGGAGCAGTTCTTC. Translating it yields CASSVATSSEQFF. Full variable domain (rest looked up from reference TRBV9 and TRBJ2-1): DSGVTQTPKHLITATGQRVTLRCSPRSGDLSVYWYQQSLDQGLQFLIQYYNGEERAKGNILERFSAQQFPDLHSELNLSSLELGDSALYFCASSVATSSEQFFGPGTRLTVL.

The chain combines TRBV25-1 with TRBJ2-7; no firm D call. CDR3 length: 13 amino acids. Per germline, CDR1 MGHDK and CDR2 SYGVNS. The ends were cut back, 2 bases at V and 2 bases at J, with 7 bases in the middle. The CDR3 bases are TGTGCCAGCAGTGAAGAGGCGGCCTACGAGCAGTACTTC. Translated: CASSEEAAYEQYF.

This chain uses TRBV7-9 with TRBJ2-4; possible D gene TRBD2, 5 bases. The germline CDR1 and CDR2 sequences are SEHNR and FQNEAQ (reference sequence). V was shortened by 3 bases and J by 6 bases, with 9 bases between the two germline ends. The length of the CDR3 is 13 residues. DNA of the CDR3: TGTGCCAGCAGCTTTATGGACTCAAACATTCAGTACTTC. Translation: CASSFMDSNIQYF.

The V and J genes are TRBV19 and TRBJ2-3; unclear D gene. The ends were cut back, 3 bases at V and 6 bases at J, with 4 bases in the middle. The CDR3 loop spans 11 amino acids. Germline-derived CDR1 and CDR2 are LNHDA and SQIVND (reference sequence). The CDR3 here is CASSIADTQYF. The CDR3 coding sequence is TGTGCCAGTAGTATTGCGGATACGCAGTATTTT.

As DNA, the CDR3 is TGTGCCTGTAGACAGGCAGTGAACACCGGGGAGCTGTTTTTT. As protein: CACRQAVNTGELFF. This chain connects TRBV30 to TRBJ2-2; D perhaps matches TRBD1 (6 bases). Trimming shortened V by 6 bases and J by 1 base, and 12 bases separated the two germline ends. The CDR3 has 14 residues. Germline lookup yields CDR1 GTSNPN and CDR2 SVGIG (reference sequence).

V usage is TRBV6-6 and J usage is TRBJ1-6; TRBD1 is a possible D gene (6 bases). CDR3 size: 16 residues. V lost 5 bases to trimming and J lost 3 bases, with 14 bases between them. The germline V gene encodes CDR1 MNHNY and CDR2 SVGAGI (reference sequence). The CDR3 reads CASSPRGPNYNSPLHF. The CDR3 bases are TGTGCCAGCAGTCCCCGGGGGCCTAACTATAATTCACCCCTCCACTTT.

The chain is built from TRBV28 and TRBJ1-2; D is unresolved. The CDR3 length is 14 residues. V was shortened by 9 bases and J by 0 bases, with 14 bases between the two germline ends. Per germline, CDR1 MDHEN and CDR2 SYDVKM. DNA for the CDR3: TGTGCCAGTAGGGAGGGATCAGCTAACTATGGCTACACCTTC. Translated, it gives CASREGSANYGYTF.

The chain links TRBV2 to TRBJ1-1, with 10 bases fitting TRBD1. The CDR3 covers 15 residues. Germline trimming cut 4 bases from V and 0 bases from J; bases unmatched to any gene: 2. The germline V gene has CDR1 SNHLY and CDR2 FYNNEI. CDR3 residues: CASSGGQGLNTEAFF. CDR3 in DNA: TGTGCCAGCAGTGGGGGACAGGGGTTGAACACTGAAGCTTTCTTT.

The chain combines TRBV10-2 with TRBJ1-2; the D gene is possibly TRBD1 (5 bases). From germline, CDR1 is WSHSY and CDR2 SAAADI. V shed 4 bases and J shed 6 bases, with 15 bases lying between them. The CDR3 covers 14 residues. Here the CDR3 reads CASSGRGWGDGYTF. The CDR3 DNA follows: TGCGCCAGCAGTGGAAGGGGTTGGGGCGATGGCTACACCTTC.